Below, 21 T cell receptor beta chains from the same sample are listed, as sequenced in a study of blood T cell repertoires in COVID-19. Clones were read by immunoSEQ multiplex PCR, and TCRdb kept only the in-frame ones, dropping some. The sample shows about 180,000 clones, approximately 79% of them seen only once. The specimen sequenced was peripheral blood. All receptors come from an older woman with acute or convalescent COVID-19.

The chain is built from TRBV6-5 and TRBJ2-5, with 8 positions matching TRBD1. CDR1 is MNHEY and CDR2 is SVGAGI in the germline V gene. V lost 4 bases and J lost 3; bases outside the gene matches: 1. The CDR3 runs to 13 residues. CDR3 loop: CASSSDREETQYF. CDR3 coding DNA: TGTGCCAGCAGTTCGGACAGGGAAGAGACCCAGTACTTC.

This clone was seen a handful of times. V gene TRBV19 combines with J gene TRBJ1-5, with a tentative D call TRBD1 (5 bases). The CDR3 spans 17 residues. The V gene's germline CDR1 is LNHDA and CDR2 SQIVND (reference sequence). Trimming removed 5 bases from V and 5 bases from J, with 22 bases in between. The DNA for the CDR3 is TGTGCCAGTAGTCCACCCAAAAGTAAAGGGGCATATCAGCCCCAGCATTTT. Encoded protein: CASSPPKSKGAYQPQHF.

The V call is TRBV5-1, the J call TRBJ2-1; D not resolved. V lost 0 bases, J lost 1 base, and 5 bases lay in between. The germline gives CDR1 SGHRS, CDR2 YFSETQ. This CDR3 region has 14 residues. CDR3 in DNA: TGCGCCAGCAGCTTGGGAGAATCCTACAATGAGCAGTTCTTC. Its translation: CASSLGESYNEQFF.

The genes are TRBV5-1 and TRBJ2-1; D perhaps matches TRBD1 (5 bases). The CDR3 spans 16 residues. Looked up from germline, CDR1 is SGHRS and CDR2 is YFSETQ. The V gene lost 0 bases and the J gene lost 0 bases, with 10 bases spanning the gap. CDR3 DNA: TGCGCCAGCAGCTTGGAGGGGTCGAGCTCCTACAATGAGCAGTTCTTC. This translates into CASSLEGSSSYNEQFF.

V is TRBV19 and J is TRBJ1-5, with no clear D. The V gene's germline CDR1 is LNHDA and CDR2 SQIVND (reference sequence). The CDR3 spans 17 residues. Trimming stripped 0 bases from V and 0 bases from J, with 12 bases between. The CDR3 coding sequence is TGTGCCAGTAGTATAGATTCCAGTCAGTATAGCAATCAGCCCCAGCATTTT. Its protein is CASSIDSSQYSNQPQHF.

The CDR3 DNA follows: TGTGCCAGCAGCCCCGGAGGAGGCAATCAGCCCCAGCATTTT. It specifies CASSPGGGNQPQHF. This chain connects TRBV9 to TRBJ1-5; D gene unclear. The CDR3 has 14 amino acids. CDR1 is SGDLS and CDR2 is YYNGEE in the germline V gene. V gave up 4 bases and J gave up 2 bases, with 10 bases separating them.

The chain carries TRBV25-1 and TRBJ1-2; 7 nucleotides agree with TRBD1. The CDR3 sequence is 14 residues long. Germline loops: CDR1 MGHDK, CDR2 SYGVNS. The V and J ends lost 2 bases and 4 bases, in that order; junction bases with no gene match: 4. In DNA form, the CDR3 reads TGTGCCAGCAGTGAACCCGGGACAGCCTATGGCTACACCTTC. Its protein product is CASSEPGTAYGYTF.

This chain joins TRBV6-2 or TRBV6-3 and TRBJ2-5; TRBD2 matches 11 bases. The germline V gene encodes CDR1 MNHEY and CDR2 SVGEGT. CDR3 length equals 17 residues. J gave up 4 bases and V 5 bases, and 12 bases lay outside the gene matches. This CDR3 is CASSRVPETSGVETQYF. The CDR3 nucleotides are TGTGCCAGCAGTCGTGTCCCGGAGACTAGCGGGGTAGAGACCCAGTACTTC.

The gene calls are TRBV11-3 and TRBJ1-1, with D uncertain. Per the germline V gene, CDR1 is SGHNT and CDR2 is YENEEA. V was pared by 0 bases and J by 1 base, with 6 bases between. The CDR3 loop spans 14 amino acids. This chain's CDR3 is CASSLDRGNTEAFF. CDR3 nucleotide sequence: TGTGCCAGCAGCTTAGATCGGGGGAACACTGAAGCTTTCTTT.

This rearrangement joins TRBV11-3 to TRBJ2-5, with D possibly being TRBD1 (6 bases). The V and J ends lost 5 bases and 1 base respectively, with 11 bases between them. The CDR3 is made up of 14 amino acids. Germline CDR1 reads SGHNT; CDR2 reads YENEEA. The CDR3 DNA follows: TGTGCCAGCAGCGCCAACAGGGCCCAAGAGACCCAGTACTTC. Translation: CASSANRAQETQYF. The variable domain in full, with the rest retrieved from reference TRBV11-3 and TRBJ2-5, is EAGVVQSPRYKIIEKKQPVAFWCNPISGHNTLYWYLQNLGQGPELLIRYENEEAVDDSQLPKDRFSAERLKGVDSTLKIQPAELGDSAVYLCASSANRAQETQYFGPGTRLLVL.

The rearrangement links TRBV2 to TRBJ2-7, with 14 bases lining up with TRBD2. V was clipped by 4 bases and J by 2 bases; unmatched bases: 13. CDR1 is SNHLY, CDR2 FYNNEI, per germline. This CDR3 is built from 19 residues. CDR3 sequence: CASSGGTGTSGRGAYEQYF. As DNA, the CDR3 is TGTGCCAGCAGTGGAGGGACAGGGACTAGCGGGAGAGGGGCCTACGAGCAGTACTTC.

This chain links TRBV9 with TRBJ2-1; D might be TRBD1 (6 bases). Trimming took 7 bases from V and 4 from J, leaving 18 bases between them. The CDR3 consists of 15 residues. From germline, CDR1 is SGDLS and CDR2 YYNGEE. Here the CDR3 reads CASADRGGLYNEQFF. CDR3 in DNA: TGTGCCAGCGCCGATAGAGGGGGTTTATACAATGAGCAGTTCTTC. Full variable domain (rest looked up from reference TRBV9 and TRBJ2-1): DSGVTQTPKHLITATGQRVTLRCSPRSGDLSVYWYQQSLDQGLQFLIQYYNGEERAKGNILERFSAQQFPDLHSELNLSSLELGDSALYFCASADRGGLYNEQFFGPGTRLTVL.

The V gene is TRBV30, the J gene TRBJ2-7; 7 positions agree with TRBD2. V shed 4 bases and J 2 bases; nucleotides not matched to a gene: 8. Germline V lookup: CDR1 GTSNPN, CDR2 SVGIG (reference sequence). The CDR3 has 14 amino acids. Here the CDR3 reads CAWTGGGPAYEQYF. As DNA, the CDR3 is TGTGCCTGGACGGGGGGAGGGCCGGCCTACGAGCAGTACTTC.

The chain has TRBV7-9 and TRBJ2-5; 7 bases map to TRBD1. CDR3 size: 14 residues. Unmatched junction bases numbered 4, after V lost 5 bases and J lost 1 base. Germline V gene sequence: CDR1 SEHNR, CDR2 FQNEAQ (reference sequence). CDR3 protein: CASSLSGGQETQYF. The CDR3 region has the DNA TGTGCCAGCAGCCTCTCAGGGGGCCAAGAGACCCAGTACTTC. Filled out from reference TRBV7-9 and TRBJ2-5, the complete variable domain reads DTGVSQNPRHKITKRGQNVTFRCDPISEHNRLYWYRQTLGQGPEFLTYFQNEAQLEKSRLLSDRFSAERPKGSFSTLEIQRTEQGDSAMYLCASSLSGGQETQYFGPGTRLLVL.

The V and J genes are TRBV19 and TRBJ1-2, with D possibly being TRBD1 (5 bases). The CDR3 contains 13 residues. Germline CDR1 reads LNHDA; CDR2 reads SQIVND (reference sequence). Trimming took off 7 bases at V and 7 bases at J, with 16 bases between the two ends. CDR3 sequence: CASMMSGQFGYTF. CDR3 nucleotides: TGTGCCAGTATGATGTCTGGACAATTTGGCTACACCTTC. Supplemented by reference TRBV19 and TRBJ1-2, the full variable domain reads DGGITQSPKYLFRKEGQNVTLSCEQNLNHDAMYWYRQDPGQGLRLIYYSQIVNDFQKGDIAEGYSVSREKKESFPLTVTSAQKNPTAFYLCASMMSGQFGYTFGSGTRLTVV.

The chain employs TRBV7-9 and TRBJ1-2; weak D call: TRBD1 (6 bases). The germline V and J ends were trimmed by 5 bases and 4 bases, with 8 bases remaining between them. The CDR3 extends over 12 amino acids. Germline-derived CDR1 and CDR2 are SEHNR and FQNEAQ (reference sequence). The DNA for the CDR3 is TGTGCCAGCAGCCCAGGGGCCTATGGCTACACCTTC. Its protein product is CASSPGAYGYTF.

J is TRBJ2-1 and V is TRBV29-1; 10 bases agree with TRBD2. Per germline, CDR1 SQVTM and CDR2 ANQGSEA. This CDR3 comprises 14 residues. With 6 bases clipped from V and 9 bases from J, the junction kept 11 bases outside the gene matches. Written as DNA, the CDR3 is TGCAGCGTACGGACTAGCGGAAGGTGGAGTGAGCAGTTCTTC. The encoded protein is CSVRTSGRWSEQFF.

CDR3 region: CASSENAGTPGRETQYF. The CDR3 DNA sequence: TGTGCCAGCAGTGAGAACGCCGGGACTCCAGGGCGAGAGACCCAGTACTTC. The V and J genes are TRBV27 and TRBJ2-5; maybe TRBD2 (6 bases). V was clipped by 5 bases and J by 4 bases, with 23 bases between them. Germline V gene lookup returns CDR1 MNHEY and CDR2 SMNVEV (reference sequence). The CDR3 is 17 residues long.

The chain recombines TRBV6-5 with TRBJ2-7; 9 nucleotides agree with TRBD1. Germline-derived CDR1 and CDR2 are MNHEY and SVGAGI. V lost 7 bases and J lost 3; bases outside the gene matches: 10. This CDR3 spans 15 amino acids. The CDR3: CASNPSTGGVYEQYF. The CDR3 coding sequence is TGTGCCAGCAACCCTTCGACAGGGGGGGTCTACGAGCAGTACTTC.

The rearrangement uses TRBV7-9 and TRBJ2-1, with a weak D call TRBD2 (6 bases). The germline gives CDR1 SEHNR, CDR2 FQNEAQ (reference sequence). The ends were cut back, 3 bases at V and 0 bases at J, with 15 bases in the middle. The length of the CDR3 is 17 residues. The CDR3 DNA reads TGTGCCAGCAGCTTCGAACTAGCCGTCAGCTCCTACAATGAGCAGTTCTTC. This encodes CASSFELAVSSYNEQFF. Drawing the rest from reference TRBV7-9 and TRBJ2-1, the complete variable domain is DTGVSQNPRHKITKRGQNVTFRCDPISEHNRLYWYRQTLGQGPEFLTYFQNEAQLEKSRLLSDRFSAERPKGSFSTLEIQRTEQGDSAMYLCASSFELAVSSYNEQFFGPGTRLTVL.

The rearrangement joins TRBV10-2 to TRBJ1-2, with 9 bases lining up with TRBD1. Germline V gives CDR1 WSHSY, CDR2 SAAADI. V was clipped by 8 bases and J by 2 bases; unmatched bases: 9. The CDR3 is 15 amino acids. CDR3 in DNA: TGCGCCAGCTGGACAGGGGCTGGGCGAAACTATGGCTACACCTTC. Translation: CASWTGAGRNYGYTF.